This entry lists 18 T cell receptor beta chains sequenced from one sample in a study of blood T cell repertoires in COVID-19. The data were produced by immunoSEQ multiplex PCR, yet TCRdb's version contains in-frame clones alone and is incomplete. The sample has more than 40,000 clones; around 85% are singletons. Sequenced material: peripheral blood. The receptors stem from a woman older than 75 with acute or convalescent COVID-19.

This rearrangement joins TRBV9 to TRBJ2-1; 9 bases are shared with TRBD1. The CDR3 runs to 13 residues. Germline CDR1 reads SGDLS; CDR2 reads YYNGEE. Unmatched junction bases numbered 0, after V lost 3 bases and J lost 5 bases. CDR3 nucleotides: TGTGCCAGCAGCGGGACAGGGGACAATGAGCAGTTCTTC. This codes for CASSGTGDNEQFF.

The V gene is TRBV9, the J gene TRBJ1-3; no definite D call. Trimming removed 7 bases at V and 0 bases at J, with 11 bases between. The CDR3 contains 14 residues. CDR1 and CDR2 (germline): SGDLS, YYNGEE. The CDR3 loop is CASGQPSSGNTIYF. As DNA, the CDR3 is TGTGCCAGCGGGCAGCCGAGCTCTGGAAACACCATATATTTT.

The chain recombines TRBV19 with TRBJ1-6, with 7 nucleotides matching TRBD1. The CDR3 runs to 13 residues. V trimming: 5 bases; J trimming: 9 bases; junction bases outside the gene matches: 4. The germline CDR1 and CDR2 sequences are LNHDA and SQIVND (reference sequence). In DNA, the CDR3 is TGTGCCAGTAGTGCGGGACAGTCTTCACCCCTCCACTTT. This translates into CASSAGQSSPLHF.

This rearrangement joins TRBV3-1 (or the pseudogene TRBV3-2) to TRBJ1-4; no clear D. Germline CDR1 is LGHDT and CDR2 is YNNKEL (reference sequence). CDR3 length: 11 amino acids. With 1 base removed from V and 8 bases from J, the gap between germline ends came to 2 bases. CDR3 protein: CASSQAEKLFF. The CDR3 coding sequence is TGTGCCAGCAGCCAAGCGGAAAAACTGTTTTTT.

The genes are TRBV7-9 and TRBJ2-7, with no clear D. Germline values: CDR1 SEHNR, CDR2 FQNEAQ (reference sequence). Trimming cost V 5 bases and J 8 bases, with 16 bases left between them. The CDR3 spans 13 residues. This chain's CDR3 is CASSPTPRSKQYF. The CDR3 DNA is TGTGCCAGCAGCCCAACCCCGAGGTCCAAGCAGTACTTC.

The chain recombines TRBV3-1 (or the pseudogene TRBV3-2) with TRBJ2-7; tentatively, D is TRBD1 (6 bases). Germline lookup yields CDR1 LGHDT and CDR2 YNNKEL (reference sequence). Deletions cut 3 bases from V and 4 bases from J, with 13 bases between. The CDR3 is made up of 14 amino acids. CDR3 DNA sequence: TGTGCCAGCAGCCAGAGCACACAGGGTTACGAGCAGTACTTC. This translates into CASSQSTQGYEQYF.

CDR3 protein: CASSFFVNTEAFF. DNA of the CDR3: TGTGCCAGCAGCTTCTTCGTGAACACTGAAGCTTTCTTT. The chain recombines TRBV5-6 with TRBJ1-1; the D is unclear. The CDR3 sequence is 13 residues long. Germline lookup yields CDR1 SGHDT and CDR2 YYEEEE. Trimming shortened V by 2 bases and J by 0 bases, and 5 bases separated the two germline ends.

DNA for the CDR3: TGTGCCACCAGCAGAGATGCCAGCGCTATAAGAAACTATGGCTACACCTTC. Encoded protein: CATSRDASAIRNYGYTF. The chain carries TRBV15 and TRBJ1-2, with D unclear. The CDR3 is 17 residues long. Germline CDR1 is LNHNV and CDR2 is YYDKDF (reference sequence). The V and J ends lost 0 bases and 2 bases respectively, with 16 bases between them.

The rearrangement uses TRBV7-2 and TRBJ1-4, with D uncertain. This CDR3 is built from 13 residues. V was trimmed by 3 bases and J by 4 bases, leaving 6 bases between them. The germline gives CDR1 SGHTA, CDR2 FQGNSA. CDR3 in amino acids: CASSLQFNEKLFF. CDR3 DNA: TGTGCCAGCAGCTTGCAGTTTAATGAAAAACTGTTTTTT. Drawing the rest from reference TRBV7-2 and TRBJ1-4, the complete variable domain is GAGVSQSPSNKVTEKGKDVELRCDPISGHTALYWYRQSLGQGLEFLIYFQGNSAPDKSGLPSDRFSAERTGGSVSTLTIQRTQQEDSAVYLCASSLQFNEKLFFGSGTQLSVL.

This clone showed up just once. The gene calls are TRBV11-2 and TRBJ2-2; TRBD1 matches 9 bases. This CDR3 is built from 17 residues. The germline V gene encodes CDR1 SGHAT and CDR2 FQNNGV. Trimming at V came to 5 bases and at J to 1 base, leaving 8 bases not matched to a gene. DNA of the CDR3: TGTGCCAGCAGCAATACCGGGACAGGGAAGAACACCGGGGAGCTGTTTTTT. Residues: CASSNTGTGKNTGELFF.

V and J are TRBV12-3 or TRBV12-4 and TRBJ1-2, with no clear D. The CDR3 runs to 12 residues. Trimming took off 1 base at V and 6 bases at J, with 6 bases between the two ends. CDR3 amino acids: CASSLVRNGYTF. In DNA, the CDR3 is TGTGCCAGCAGTTTAGTGCGAAATGGCTACACCTTC.

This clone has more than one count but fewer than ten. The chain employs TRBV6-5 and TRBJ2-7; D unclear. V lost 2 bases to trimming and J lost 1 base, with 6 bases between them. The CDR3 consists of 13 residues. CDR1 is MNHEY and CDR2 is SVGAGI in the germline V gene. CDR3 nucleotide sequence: TGTGCCAGCAGTTACAGAGTTTCCTACGAGCAGTACTTC. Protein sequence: CASSYRVSYEQYF.

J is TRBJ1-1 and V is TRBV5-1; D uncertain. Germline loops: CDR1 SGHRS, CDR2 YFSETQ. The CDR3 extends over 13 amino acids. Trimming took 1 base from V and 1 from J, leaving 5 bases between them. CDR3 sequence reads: CASSLLENTEAFF. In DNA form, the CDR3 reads TGCGCCAGCAGCTTGTTAGAGAACACTGAAGCTTTCTTT.

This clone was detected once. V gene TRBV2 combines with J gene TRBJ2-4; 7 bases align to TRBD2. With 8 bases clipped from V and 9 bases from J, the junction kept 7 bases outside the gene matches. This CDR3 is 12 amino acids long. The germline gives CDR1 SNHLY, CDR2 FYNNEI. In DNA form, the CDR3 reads TGTGCCAGCTGCGGGGGAAGTGGCATTCAGTACTTC. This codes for CASCGGSGIQYF. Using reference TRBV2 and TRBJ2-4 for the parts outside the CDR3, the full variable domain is EPEVTQTPSHQVTQMGQEVILRCVPISNHLYFYWYRQILGQKVEFLVSFYNNEISEKSEIFDDQFSVERPDGSNFTLKIRSTKLEDSAMYFCASCGGSGIQYFGAGTRLSVL.

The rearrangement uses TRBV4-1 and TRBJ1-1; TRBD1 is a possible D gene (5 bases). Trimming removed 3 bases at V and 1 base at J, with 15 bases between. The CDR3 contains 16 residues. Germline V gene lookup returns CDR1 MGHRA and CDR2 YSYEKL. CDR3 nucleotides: TGCGCCAGCAGCCACCCCCTTGGACATCCGAACACTGAAGCTTTCTTT. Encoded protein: CASSHPLGHPNTEAFF.

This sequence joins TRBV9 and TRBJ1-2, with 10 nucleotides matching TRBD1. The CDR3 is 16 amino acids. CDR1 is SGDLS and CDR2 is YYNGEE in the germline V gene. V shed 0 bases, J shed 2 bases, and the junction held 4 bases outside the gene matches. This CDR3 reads CASSVGGTGVNYGYTF. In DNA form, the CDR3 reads TGTGCCAGCAGCGTAGGTGGGACAGGGGTAAACTATGGCTACACCTTC.

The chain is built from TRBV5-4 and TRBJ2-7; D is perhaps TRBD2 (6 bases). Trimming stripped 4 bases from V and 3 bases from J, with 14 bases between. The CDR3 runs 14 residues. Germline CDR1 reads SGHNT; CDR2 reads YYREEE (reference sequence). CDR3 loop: CASSRNSGVYEQYF. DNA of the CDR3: TGTGCCAGCAGCCGAAATAGCGGCGTCTACGAGCAGTACTTC.

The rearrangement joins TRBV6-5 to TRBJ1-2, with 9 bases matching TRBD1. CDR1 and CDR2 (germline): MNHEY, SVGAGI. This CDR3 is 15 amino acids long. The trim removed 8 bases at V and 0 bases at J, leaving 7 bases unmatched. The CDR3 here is CASRGTGTSNYGYTF. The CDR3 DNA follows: TGTGCCAGCCGCGGGACAGGGACTTCTAACTATGGCTACACCTTC.